This T cell receptor beta chain was observed in a study of shared T cell receptors in the human thymus. Germline CDR1 SNHLY, CDR2 FYNNEI. The CDR3 sequence is 15 residues long. Trimming pared 0 bases from V and 4 bases from J, leaving 12 bases between. Profiling relied on immunoSEQ multiplex PCR, and the TCRdb table lists in-frame clones only, not all of them. The table includes about 730,000 clones, approximately 85% detected once. These data were likewise used in another study, on human thymus T cells. From that study: Infants served as donors; they were healthy and Finnish and were having corrective surgery for congenital heart defects. In corrective heart surgery, resections were taken, and these provided the thymus tissue.

The rearrangement uses TRBV2 and TRBJ1-1; D gene unclear. Material: thymocytes. The clonotype originates from a girl younger than two with a congenital heart defect. The CDR3 here is CASSEATPEGTEAFF. The CDR3 DNA is TGTGCCAGCAGTGAAGCTACACCCGAGGGCACTGAAGCTTTCTTT.